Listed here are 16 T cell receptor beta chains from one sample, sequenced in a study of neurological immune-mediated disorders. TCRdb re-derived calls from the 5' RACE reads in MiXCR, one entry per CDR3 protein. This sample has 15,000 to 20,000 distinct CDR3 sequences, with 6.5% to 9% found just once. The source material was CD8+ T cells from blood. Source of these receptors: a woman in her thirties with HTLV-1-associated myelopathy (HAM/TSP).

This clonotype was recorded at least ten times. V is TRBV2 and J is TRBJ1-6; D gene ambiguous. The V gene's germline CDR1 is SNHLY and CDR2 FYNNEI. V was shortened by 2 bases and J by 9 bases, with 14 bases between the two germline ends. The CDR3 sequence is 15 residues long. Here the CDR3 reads CASSEPGERISPLHF. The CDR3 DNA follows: TGTGCCAGCAGTGAACCCGGGGAACGGATTTCACCCCTCCACTTT.

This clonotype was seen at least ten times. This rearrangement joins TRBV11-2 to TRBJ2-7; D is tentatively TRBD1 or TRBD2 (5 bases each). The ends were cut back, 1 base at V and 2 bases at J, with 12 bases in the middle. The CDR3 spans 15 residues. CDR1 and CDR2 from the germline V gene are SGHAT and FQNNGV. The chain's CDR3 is CASSLATGPTYEQYF. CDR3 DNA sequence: TGTGCCAGCAGCTTAGCTACGGGGCCCACCTACGAGCAGTACTTC.

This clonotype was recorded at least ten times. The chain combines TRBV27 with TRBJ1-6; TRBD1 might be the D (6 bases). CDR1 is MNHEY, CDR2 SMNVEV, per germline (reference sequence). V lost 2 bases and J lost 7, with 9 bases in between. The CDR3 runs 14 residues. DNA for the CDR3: TGTGCCAGCAGTTTACGGCAGGGGAATTCACCCCTCCACTTT. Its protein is CASSLRQGNSPLHF.

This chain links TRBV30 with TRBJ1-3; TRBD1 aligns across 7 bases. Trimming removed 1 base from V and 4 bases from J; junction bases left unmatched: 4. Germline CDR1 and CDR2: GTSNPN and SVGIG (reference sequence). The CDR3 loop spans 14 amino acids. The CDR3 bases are TGTGCCTGGAGTGCCGGGACAGCGGGAAACACCATATATTTT. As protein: CAWSAGTAGNTIYF.

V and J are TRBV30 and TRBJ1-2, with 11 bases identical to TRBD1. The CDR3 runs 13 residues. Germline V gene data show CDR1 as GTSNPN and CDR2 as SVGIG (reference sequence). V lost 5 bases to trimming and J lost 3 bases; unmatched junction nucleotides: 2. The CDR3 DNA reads TGTGCCTGGGGGACAGGGGGTTACTATGGCTACACCTTC. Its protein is CAWGTGGYYGYTF.

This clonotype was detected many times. As DNA, the CDR3 is TGTGCCAGCAGCCCGGGACAGGGCGCCTATGAGCAGTTCTTC. This sequence encodes CASSPGQGAYEQFF. V and J are TRBV6-4 and TRBJ2-1, with TRBD1 matching over 9 bases. There are 14 residues in the CDR3. From germline, CDR1 is MRHNA and CDR2 SNTAGT. V lost 6 bases and J lost 8; bases outside the gene matches: 8.

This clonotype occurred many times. As DNA, the CDR3 is TGTGCCAGCAGTCCCGGTCTTCCCGGACGGAGGACTTTCTCCTACGAGCAGTACTTC. Protein sequence: CASSPGLPGRRTFSYEQYF. The chain has TRBV12-3 or TRBV12-4 and TRBJ2-7, with D tentatively TRBD2 (5 bases). The CDR3 runs to 19 residues. Trimming stripped 5 bases from V and 0 bases from J, with 26 bases between.

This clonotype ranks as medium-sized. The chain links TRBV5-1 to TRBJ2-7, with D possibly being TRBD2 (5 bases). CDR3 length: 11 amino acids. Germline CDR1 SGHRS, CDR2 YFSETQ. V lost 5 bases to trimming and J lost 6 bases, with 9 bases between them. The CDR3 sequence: CASSYEGEQYF. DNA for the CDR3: TGCGCCAGCAGTTACGAGGGCGAGCAGTACTTC.

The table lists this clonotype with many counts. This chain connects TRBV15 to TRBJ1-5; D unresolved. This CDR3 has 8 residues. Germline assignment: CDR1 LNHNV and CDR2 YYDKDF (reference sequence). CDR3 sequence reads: CSNQPQHF. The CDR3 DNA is TGTAGCAATCAGCCCCAGCATTTT.

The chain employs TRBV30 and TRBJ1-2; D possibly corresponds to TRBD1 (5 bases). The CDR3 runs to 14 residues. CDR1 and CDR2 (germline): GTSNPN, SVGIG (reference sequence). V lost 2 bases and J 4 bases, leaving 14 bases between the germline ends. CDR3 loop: CAWSLGGTGYGYTF. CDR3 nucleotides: TGTGCCTGGAGTTTGGGAGGGACCGGCTATGGCTACACCTTC.

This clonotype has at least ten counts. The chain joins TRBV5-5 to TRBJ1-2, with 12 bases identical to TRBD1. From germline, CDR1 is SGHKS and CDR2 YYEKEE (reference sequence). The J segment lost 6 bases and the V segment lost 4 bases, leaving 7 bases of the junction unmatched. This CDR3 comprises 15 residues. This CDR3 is CASSPGTGGANGYTF. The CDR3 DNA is TGTGCCAGCAGCCCCGGGACAGGGGGCGCGAATGGCTACACCTTC.

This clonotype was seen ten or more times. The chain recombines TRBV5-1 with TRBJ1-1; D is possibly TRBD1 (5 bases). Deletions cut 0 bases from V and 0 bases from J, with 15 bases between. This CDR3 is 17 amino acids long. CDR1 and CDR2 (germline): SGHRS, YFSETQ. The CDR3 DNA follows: TGCGCCAGCAGCTTGGTTTGGGGCAGCGCGATGAACACTGAAGCTTTCTTT. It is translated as CASSLVWGSAMNTEAFF.

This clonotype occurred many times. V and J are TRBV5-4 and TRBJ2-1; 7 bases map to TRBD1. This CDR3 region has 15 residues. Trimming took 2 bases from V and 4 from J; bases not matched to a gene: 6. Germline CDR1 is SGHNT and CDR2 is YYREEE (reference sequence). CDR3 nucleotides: TGTGCCAGCAGCTTTCGGACAGGCGGATACAATGAGCAGTTCTTC. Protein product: CASSFRTGGYNEQFF.

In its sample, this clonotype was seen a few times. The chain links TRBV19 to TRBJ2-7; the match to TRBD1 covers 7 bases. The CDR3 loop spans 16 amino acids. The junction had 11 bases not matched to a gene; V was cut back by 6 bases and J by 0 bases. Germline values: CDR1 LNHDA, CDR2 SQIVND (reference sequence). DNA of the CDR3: TGTGCCAGTAGCCTCAATTCCAGGGGGAGCTCCTACGAGCAGTACTTC. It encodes CASSLNSRGSSYEQYF.

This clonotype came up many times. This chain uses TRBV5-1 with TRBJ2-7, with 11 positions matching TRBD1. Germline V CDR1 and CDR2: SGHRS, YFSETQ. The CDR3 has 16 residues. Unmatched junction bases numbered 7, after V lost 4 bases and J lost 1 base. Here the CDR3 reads CASSPLGDRGSYEQYF. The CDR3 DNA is TGCGCCAGCAGCCCGCTCGGGGACAGGGGGTCCTACGAGCAGTACTTC. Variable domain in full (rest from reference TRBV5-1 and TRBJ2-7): KAGVTQTPRYLIKTRGQQVTLSCSPISGHRSVSWYQQTPGQGLQFLFEYFSETQRNKGNFPGRFSGRQFSNSRSEMNVSTLELGDSALYLCASSPLGDRGSYEQYFGPGTRLTVT.

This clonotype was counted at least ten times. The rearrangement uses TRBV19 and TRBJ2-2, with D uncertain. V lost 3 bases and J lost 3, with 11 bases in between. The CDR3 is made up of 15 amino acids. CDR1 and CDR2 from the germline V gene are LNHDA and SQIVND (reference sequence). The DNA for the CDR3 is TGTGCCAGTAGTATTGGTTCAGCCTACACCGGGGAGCTGTTTTTT. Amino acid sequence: CASSIGSAYTGELFF.